A selection of T cell receptor beta chains follows, all from one sample in a study of blood T cell repertoires in COVID-19. The assay was immunoSEQ multiplex PCR, and TCRdb's table has in-frame clones only and misses some. The sample has 28,000 or so clones, roughly nine tenths seen once; the top ten hold less than 20%. The sequencing input was peripheral blood. The receptors here all came from a human donor with active COVID-19. The donor label of this sample is uncertain. The CDR3 runs from the conserved cysteine through the conserved F or W. D genes are given only for firm matches. Some rows mark clone size as missing; the rest say once, few, many or name a class of expanded clone.

cdr3_aa cdr3_nt j_call d_call v_call clone_size
CASSPVFFRSSSYNEQFF TGTGCCAGCTCACCTGTTTTTTTTCGCTCGAGCTCCTACAATGAGCAGTTCTTC TRBJ2-1 - TRBV18 -
CASSLSDEQYF TGTGCCAGCAGTTTATCCGACGAGCAGTACTTC TRBJ2-7 - TRBV28 -
CASSSSGLGTDTQYF TGTGCCAGCAGCTCGAGCGGACTCGGCACAGATACGCAGTATTTT TRBJ2-3 - TRBV11-3 -
CASSGTDKPNEKLFF TGTGCCAGCAGTGGGACAGACAAGCCGAATGAAAAACTGTTTTTT TRBJ1-4 TRBD1 TRBV28 -
CASSSPGQGLYEQYF TGTGCCAGCAGCTCCCCGGGGCAGGGGCTCTACGAGCAGTACTTC TRBJ2-7 - TRBV5-4 once
CASSLKGAGQETQYF TGTGCCAGCAGCTTGAAGGGGGCGGGACAAGAGACCCAGTACTTC TRBJ2-5 - TRBV5-5 -
CASSYEPGTQYF TGTGCCAGCAGCTATGAGCCGGGGACCCAGTACTTC TRBJ2-5 - TRBV7-2 -
CASSPDKRDTQYF TGTGCCAGTAGTCCGGACAAGAGAGATACGCAGTATTTT TRBJ2-3 - TRBV19 few
CASSARGRNYGYTF TGTGCCAGTAGTGCACGAGGTAGGAACTATGGCTACACCTTC TRBJ1-2 - TRBV19 large
CASSWGAGYGYTF TGTGCCAGCAGTTGGGGCGCGGGGTATGGCTACACCTTC TRBJ1-2 - TRBV6-5 -
CATGTSTGGDFQPQHF TGTGCCACCGGGACCTCGACAGGGGGGGATTTCCAGCCCCAGCATTTT TRBJ1-5 TRBD1 TRBV24-1 -
CASSQDRLGTGEYGYTF TGTGCCAGCAGCCAAGATAGACTCGGGACAGGGGAGTATGGCTACACCTTC TRBJ1-2 TRBD1 TRBV3-1/TRBV3-2 -
CAIYLSGGLGGEQYF TGTGCCATCTACCTATCTGGCGGCCTCGGGGGCGAGCAGTACTTC TRBJ2-7 - TRBV2 -
CASSDRGGGDTQYF TGTGCCAGCAGCGACAGGGGTGGGGGAGATACGCAGTATTTT TRBJ2-3 TRBD1 TRBV27 -
CASRPSGGNNEQFF TGCGCCAGCAGACCCAGCGGAGGCAACAATGAGCAGTTCTTC TRBJ2-1 - TRBV5-1 once
CASSQEGGTGPGANVLTF TGCGCCAGCAGCCAAGAGGGGGGGACAGGGCCCGGGGCCAACGTCCTGACTTTC TRBJ2-6 TRBD1 TRBV4-1 -
CASSPRLAGANTGELFF TGTGCCAGCAGCCCCAGACTAGCGGGAGCGAACACCGGGGAGCTGTTTTTT TRBJ2-2 TRBD2 TRBV5-4 -
CASSSRLAKLQETQYF TGTGCCAGCAGCTCCCGACTAGCGAAATTGCAAGAGACCCAGTACTTC TRBJ2-5 TRBD2 TRBV7-9 -
CASSLTYTDTQYF TGTGCCAGCAGCTTGACTTACACAGATACGCAGTATTTT TRBJ2-3 - TRBV5-4 -
CASSRTSGTYEQYF TGTGCCAGCAGCCGGACTAGCGGAACCTACGAGCAGTACTTC TRBJ2-7 TRBD2 TRBV3-1/TRBV3-2 -
CASSQEGNTGVPGELFF TGTGCCAGCAGCCAAGAGGGAAACACAGGGGTCCCCGGGGAGCTGTTTTTT TRBJ2-2 TRBD1 TRBV14 -
CASSPLTGFGNTIYF TGTGCCAGCTCACCACTGACAGGGTTTGGAAACACCATATATTTT TRBJ1-3 TRBD1 TRBV18 few
CAWSAGSLHEQYF TGTGCCTGGAGTGCGGGTAGCTTGCACGAGCAGTACTTC TRBJ2-7 - TRBV30 -
CASSFVEGLNEQYF TGTGCCAGCAGCTTTGTGGAGGGACTTAACGAGCAGTACTTC TRBJ2-7 - TRBV12-1 once
CASSHPLAVSIYNEQFF TGTGCCAGCAGCCACCCCTTGGCAGTGTCGATTTACAATGAGCAGTTCTTC TRBJ2-1 - TRBV3-1/TRBV3-2 -
CAIKGDSGSNQPQHF TGTGCCATCAAGGGTGACAGTGGGAGCAATCAGCCCCAGCATTTT TRBJ1-5 - TRBV10-3 -
CASSLADRSETQYF TGTGCCAGCAGCTTGGCTGACAGGTCAGAGACCCAGTACTTC TRBJ2-5 - TRBV5-4 -
CASSTNTEAFF TGTGCCAGCAGCACTAACACTGAAGCTTTCTTT TRBJ1-1 - TRBV7-2 -
CASSYFGGGDDTQYF TGTGCCAGCAGTTACTTTGGCGGGGGGGATGATACGCAGTATTTT TRBJ2-3 TRBD2 TRBV6-5 -
CASSEGAGRDEQFF TGTGCCAGCAGTGAAGGAGCGGGCAGGGATGAGCAGTTCTTC TRBJ2-1 - TRBV6-1 -
CASSPSYDSRLEELFF TGTGCCAGCAGCCCCTCTTATGACTCCCGCTTAGAGGAGCTGTTTTTT TRBJ2-2 - TRBV7-6 -
CAWNRGPEAFF TGTGCCTGGAACAGGGGGCCAGAAGCTTTCTTT TRBJ1-1 TRBD1 TRBV30 -
CASSLNGQGAFF TGCGCCAGCAGCTTGAATGGGCAGGGAGCTTTCTTT TRBJ1-1 - TRBV5-1 -
CASSSPGPSVHIQYF TGTGCCAGCAGTTCTCCGGGACCTAGCGTACACATTCAGTACTTC TRBJ2-4 - TRBV28 once
CASSQDCQGAKAGELFF TGTGCCAGCAGCCAAGATTGCCAGGGGGCAAAGGCAGGGGAGCTGTTTTTT TRBJ2-2 TRBD1 TRBV3-1/TRBV3-2 -
CASSSTGEDEQYF TGTGCCAGCAGCTCGACAGGGGAGGACGAGCAGTACTTC TRBJ2-7 TRBD1 TRBV5-6 once
CAWRRAGGYEQYF TGTGCCTGGAGAAGGGCAGGGGGATACGAGCAGTACTTC TRBJ2-7 TRBD1 TRBV30 -
CAWSYRGSEQFF TGTGCCTGGAGTTACAGGGGTAGTGAGCAGTTCTTC TRBJ2-1 TRBD1 TRBV30 -
CASATGPEAFF TGTGCCAGCGCGACAGGGCCTGAAGCTTTCTTT TRBJ1-1 TRBD1 TRBV25-1 -
CASSPAWGDYGYTF TGTGCCAGCAGCCCCGCCTGGGGGGACTATGGCTACACCTTC TRBJ1-2 - TRBV5-6 -
CASSGSGARFSTDTQYF TGTGCCAGCAGTGGTAGCGGGGCCCGATTTAGCACAGATACGCAGTATTTT TRBJ2-3 TRBD2 TRBV5-4 -
CASGRGSYEQYF TGTGCCAGCGGCAGGGGTTCCTACGAGCAGTACTTC TRBJ2-7 - TRBV28 once
CASSSELGRAFF TGTGCCAGCAGCTCAGAGCTGGGGAGGGCTTTCTTT TRBJ1-1 - TRBV7-9 -
CASSLAGTGLTYGYTF TGTGCCAGCAGCTTAGCGGGGACAGGTCTAACATATGGCTACACCTTC TRBJ1-2 TRBD1 TRBV7-9 -
CASSLTTGANEQYF TGTGCCAGCAGCTTAACTACAGGGGCCAACGAGCAGTACTTC TRBJ2-7 TRBD1 TRBV6-2/TRBV6-3 -
CDVTSGGWTDTQYF TGCGACGTAACATCGGGGGGTTGGACAGATACGCAGTATTTT TRBJ2-3 TRBD2 TRBV5-1 -
CASSLGAREVYEQYF TGTGCCAGCAGTTTAGGGGCCAGGGAGGTTTACGAGCAGTACTTC TRBJ2-7 - TRBV28 -
CATTIRQGNYGYTF TGTGCCACCACCATCCGTCAGGGTAACTATGGCTACACCTTC TRBJ1-2 - TRBV2 -
CASSVSGTGNEKLFF TGTGCCAGCAGCGTGTCTGGGACAGGTAATGAAAAACTGTTTTTT TRBJ1-4 TRBD1 TRBV9 -
CASSSDFYTGELFF TGTGCCAGCAGCTCGGACTTTTACACCGGGGAGCTGTTTTTT TRBJ2-2 - TRBV9 -
CAISALLAEETQYF TGTGCCATCAGTGCCTTACTAGCGGAAGAGACCCAGTACTTC TRBJ2-5 TRBD2 TRBV10-3 -
CASSFQGLQDSNEQYF TGTGCCAGCAGCTTTCAGGGACTACAGGACTCCAACGAGCAGTACTTC TRBJ2-7 TRBD2 TRBV11-2 -
CASSLRAVNEKLFF TGTGCCAGCAGTTTGAGGGCAGTTAATGAAAAACTGTTTTTT TRBJ1-4 - TRBV27 -
CASSVGIGQTAKNIQYF TGTGCCAGCAGCGTAGGGATCGGACAGACAGCCAAAAACATTCAGTACTTC TRBJ2-4 - TRBV9 -
CASRPEGGADTQYF TGTGCCAGCAGACCCGAGGGGGGGGCAGATACGCAGTATTTT TRBJ2-3 - TRBV5-6 -
CASSLSWTGIIGNQPQHF TGTGCCAGCAGTTTATCGTGGACAGGGATAATTGGAAATCAGCCCCAGCATTTT TRBJ1-5 TRBD1 TRBV27 -
CASSPGLARDTQYF TGTGCCAGCTCTCCGGGACTAGCGAGAGATACGCAGTATTTT TRBJ2-3 TRBD2 TRBV18 -
CASSPHRGTNTGELFF TGTGCCAGCAGTCCCCACAGGGGGACTAACACCGGGGAGCTGTTTTTT TRBJ2-2 TRBD1 TRBV27 -
CASSHGQGSTEAFF TGTGCCAGCAGCCACGGACAGGGTTCGACTGAAGCTTTCTTT TRBJ1-1 TRBD1 TRBV3-1/TRBV3-2 -
CASSPGLAGNTDTQYF TGTGCCAGCAGCCCTGGACTAGCGGGGAACACAGATACGCAGTATTTT TRBJ2-3 TRBD2 TRBV5-4 -